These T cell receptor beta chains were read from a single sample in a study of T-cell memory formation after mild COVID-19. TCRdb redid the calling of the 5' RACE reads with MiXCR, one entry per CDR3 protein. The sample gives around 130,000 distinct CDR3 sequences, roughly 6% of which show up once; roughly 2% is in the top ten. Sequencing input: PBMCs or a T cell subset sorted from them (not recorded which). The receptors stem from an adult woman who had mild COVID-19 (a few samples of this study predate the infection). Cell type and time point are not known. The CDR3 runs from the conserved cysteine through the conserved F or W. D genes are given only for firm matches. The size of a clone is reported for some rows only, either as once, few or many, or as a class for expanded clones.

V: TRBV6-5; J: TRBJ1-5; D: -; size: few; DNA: TGTGCCAGCAGTGTAGGGTTTAGGAGCAATCAGCCCCAGCATTTT; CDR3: CASSVGFRSNQPQHF
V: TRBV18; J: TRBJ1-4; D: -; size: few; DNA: TGTGCCAGCTCACCAGATCTTCAGGGGCTTGCAACTAATGAAAAACTGTTTTTT; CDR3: CASSPDLQGLATNEKLFF
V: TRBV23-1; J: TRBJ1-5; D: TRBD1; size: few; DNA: TGCGCCAGCAGATGGCAGGGGGCTCAGCCCCAGCATTTT; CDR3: CASRWQGAQPQHF
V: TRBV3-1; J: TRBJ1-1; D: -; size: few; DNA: TGTGCCAGCAGCCAAGTCATGAACACTGAAGCTTTCTTT; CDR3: CASSQVMNTEAFF
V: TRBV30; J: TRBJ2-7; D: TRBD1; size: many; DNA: TGTGCCTGGAGCGCCGGGACAGTGGGTACCTACGAGCAGTACTTC; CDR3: CAWSAGTVGTYEQYF
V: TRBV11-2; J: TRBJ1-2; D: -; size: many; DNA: TGTGCCAGCAGCTTAACCAGGACTAACTATGGCTACACCTTC; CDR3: CASSLTRTNYGYTF
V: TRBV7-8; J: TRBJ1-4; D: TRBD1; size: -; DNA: TGTGCCAGCAGCTTAGAAAGGACAGGGGGCGAAAAACTGTTTTTT; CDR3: CASSLERTGGEKLFF
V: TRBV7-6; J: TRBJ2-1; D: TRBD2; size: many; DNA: TGTGCCAGCAGCCCAAAAGGACTAGCGGGATCCTACAATGAGCAGTTCTTC; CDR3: CASSPKGLAGSYNEQFF
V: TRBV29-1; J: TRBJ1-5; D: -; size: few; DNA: TGCAGCGTTGGGGTGGCTTCAGATAGCAATCAGCCCCAGCATTTT; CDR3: CSVGVASDSNQPQHF
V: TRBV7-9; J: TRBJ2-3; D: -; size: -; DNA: TGTGCCAGCAGCTTCTCCCCGAGGGCAGATACGCAGTATTTT; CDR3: CASSFSPRADTQYF